Listed below are T cell receptor beta chains from one sample, sequenced in a study of shared clonotypes between healthy human individuals. TCRdb keeps only in-frame clones here, not all; method: immunoSEQ multiplex PCR. The sample shows more than 2 million clones, 90% to 95% of them seen only once. The material sequenced was naive CD4+ T cells sorted from blood. These receptors were collected from a man aged 18 to 29 in good health. The conserved cysteine and the conserved F or W are not part of the CDR3 here.

J,length,V,CDR3
TRBJ1-2,12,TRBV30,AWGHERDNYGYT
TRBJ2-4,13,TRBV19,ASTGDGLAKNIQY
TRBJ1-2,11,TRBV5-6,ASSLGGIYGYT
TRBJ2-3,13,TRBV30,AWRRAPSAVSTQY
TRBJ2-3,14,TRBV2,ASRRTSGRGTDTQY
TRBJ2-7,11,TRBV6-1,ASRTGGGYEQY
TRBJ1-1,11,TRBV2,ASSVARASEAF
TRBJ1-6,11,TRBV10-3,ATWDRSNSPLH
TRBJ2-3,16,TRBV4-2,ASSQEGRLAGSTDTQY
TRBJ2-3,14,TRBV28,ASSIGGASGTDTQY
TRBJ2-6,12,TRBV2,ASSVRTGANVLT
TRBJ2-2,14,TRBV28,ASSSLTGQATGELF
TRBJ1-4,13,TRBV5-6,ASSLAGKTWEKLF
TRBJ2-5,13,TRBV5-5,ASSTGRGMGETQY
TRBJ1-2,12,TRBV5-1,ASSSLQGSYGYT
TRBJ1-3,14,TRBV7-7,ASSLELRERGNTIY
TRBJ2-1,13,TRBV28,ASRTGGPSPGGQF
TRBJ1-5,13,TRBV7-2,ASSLETEPNQPQH
TRBJ1-2,14,TRBV5-1,ASSLAEGRENYGYT
TRBJ2-3,12,TRBV11-2,ASSRTRGRDTQY
TRBJ1-1,12,TRBV6-5,ASSHGQAGSEAF
TRBJ2-3,12,TRBV10-3,ATGVSTSTDTQY
TRBJ2-7,15,TRBV21-1,ASSPRDGGRSSYEQY
TRBJ1-2,12,TRBV6-1,ASSVSGGVYGYT
TRBJ1-4,13,TRBV15,ATSPRTGTNEKLF
TRBJ1-4,11,TRBV19,ASSKNRGEKLF
TRBJ2-7,10,TRBV2,ASGFYSYEQY
TRBJ1-1,13,TRBV27,ASSPVPGVNTEAF
TRBJ1-5,12,TRBV19,ASSTYRGNQPQH
TRBJ2-5,10,TRBV6-5,ASNGREKTQY
TRBJ1-2,13,TRBV7-9,ASSLEIQGRYGYT
TRBJ1-5,13,TRBV4-2,ASSPKAGNNQPQH
TRBJ2-7,12,TRBV6-1,ASSEEYGTYEQY
TRBJ2-5,11,TRBV11-3,ASSLVEKETQY
TRBJ1-5,11,TRBV11-2,ASSLVGDQPQH
TRBJ1-1,12,TRBV18,ASSPTKGSAEAF
TRBJ1-1,11,TRBV6-5,ASSRGQGSEAF
TRBJ1-2,10,TRBV7-2,ASSFVPYGYT
TRBJ1-1,13,TRBV4-3,ASSQDYSFGLPPF
TRBJ2-5,13,TRBV10-3,AIRDMGQNQETQY
TRBJ1-5,11,TRBV28,ASTLDSNQPQH
TRBJ1-6,15,TRBV4-1,ASSQDGPDEYNSPLH
TRBJ1-4,12,TRBV4-1,ASSQGVTNEKLF
TRBJ1-4,12,TRBV30,AWSAVSLPEKLF
TRBJ2-2,16,TRBV5-1,ASSLGNTGKANTGELF
TRBJ2-5,12,TRBV5-1,ASSLLGYQETQY
TRBJ1-1,12,TRBV6-5,ASSPDPGTHEAF
TRBJ1-2,16,TRBV21-1,ASSKVQRNREGNYGYT
TRBJ1-1,11,TRBV18,ASSPKENTEAF
TRBJ2-2,11,TRBV9,ASGLLAGGELF
TRBJ1-2,11,TRBV4-3,ARLRRTDYGYT
TRBJ2-7,10,TRBV28,ASSPGSYEQY
TRBJ1-5,9,TRBV20-1,SALDNQPQH